What follows are 14 T cell receptor beta chains derived from one specimen sequenced in a study of shared clonotypes between healthy human individuals. Only in-frame clones appear in the TCRdb table, and some are missing; sequencing was by immunoSEQ multiplex PCR. The table lists a few million clones, about 92% of them singletons. The sample was naive CD4+ T cells sorted from blood. Subset in this sample: CD45RA+ positively selected. The source of these receptors is a man aged 18 to 29 in good health.

Points on this clone: The same CDR3 is also encoded by other DNA sequences in this sample. The CDR3 DNA is TGTGCCAGCAGCTTAGGGCCGGGGATGAACACTGAAGCTTTCTTT. Its protein product is CASSLGPGMNTEAFF. The rearrangement links TRBV7-2 to TRBJ1-1; no definite D call. The CDR3 is 15 residues long. V was trimmed by 1 base and J by 0 bases, leaving 9 bases between them. Germline V gene data show CDR1 as SGHTA and CDR2 as FQGNSA.

The chain employs TRBV5-4 and TRBJ1-1; possible D gene TRBD1, 5 bases. The germline V gene has CDR1 SGHNT and CDR2 YYREEE (reference sequence). This CDR3 region has 16 residues. V was cut by 0 bases and J by 0 bases, with 12 bases left in between. The CDR3 reads CASSLDGGRMNTEAFF. The CDR3 coding sequence is TGTGCCAGCAGCTTGGATGGGGGAAGGATGAACACTGAAGCTTTCTTT.

V gene TRBV5-1 combines with J gene TRBJ2-1; the D call may be TRBD1 or TRBD2 (6 bases each). Looked up from germline, CDR1 is SGHRS and CDR2 is YFSETQ. The CDR3 is made up of 14 amino acids. V dropped 1 base and J dropped 8 bases, with 13 bases sitting between them. CDR3 DNA: TGCGCCAGCAGCTTGCTTGGGGGGCGCGATGAGCAGTTCTTC. Translation gives CASSLLGGRDEQFF.

The J gene is TRBJ1-2, the V gene TRBV30, with D tentatively TRBD1 (6 bases). The CDR3 covers 13 residues. Germline CDR1 is GTSNPN and CDR2 is SVGIG (reference sequence). Trimming shortened V by 0 bases and J by 7 bases, and 12 bases separated the two germline ends. The CDR3 spells CAWSVQGLTGYTF. In DNA form, the CDR3 reads TGTGCCTGGAGTGTCCAGGGGCTCACTGGCTACACCTTC.

The chain couples TRBV19 to TRBJ1-1; no reliable D call. Germline CDR1 reads LNHDA; CDR2 reads SQIVND (reference sequence). The CDR3 spans 14 residues. The V and J ends lost 6 bases and 4 bases respectively, with 15 bases between them. Written as DNA, the CDR3 is TGTGCCAGTAGAGAAGGTCGGGTGCTCACTGAAGCTTTCTTT. As protein: CASREGRVLTEAFF.

This clone was seen only a few times. CDR3 region: CASSPGTGGDEQYF. The CDR3 DNA reads TGTGCCAGCAGCCCCGGGACAGGGGGCGACGAGCAGTACTTC. This sequence joins TRBV7-9 and TRBJ2-7, with 12 bases aligning to TRBD1. The V segment lost 5 bases and the J segment 5 bases; nucleotides outside the gene matches: 4. Looked up from germline, CDR1 is SEHNR and CDR2 is FQNEAQ (reference sequence). The CDR3 sequence is 14 residues long. The entire variable domain, with the rest obtained from reference TRBV7-9 and TRBJ2-7, is as follows: DTGVSQNPRHKITKRGQNVTFRCDPISEHNRLYWYRQTLGQGPEFLTYFQNEAQLEKSRLLSDRFSAERPKGSFSTLEIQRTEQGDSAMYLCASSPGTGGDEQYFGPGTRLTVT.

The chain has TRBV18 and TRBJ1-1; 8 bases fit TRBD1. Germline-derived CDR1 and CDR2 are KGHSH and LQKENI. The CDR3 totals 15 residues. Trimming at V came to 3 bases and at J to 4 bases, leaving 7 bases not matched to a gene. The CDR3 region has the DNA TGTGCCAGCTCACCGATACAGGGGGGCGGCACTGAAGCTTTCTTT. This encodes CASSPIQGGGTEAFF.

The chain has TRBV30 and TRBJ2-1; D gene ambiguous. V lost 5 bases and J 0 bases, leaving 11 bases between the germline ends. Per the germline V gene, CDR1 is GTSNPN and CDR2 is SVGIG (reference sequence). The CDR3 is 14 residues long. CDR3 region: CAWLAVSSYNEQFF. DNA of the CDR3: TGTGCCTGGCTCGCAGTCAGCTCCTACAATGAGCAGTTCTTC. The full variable domain, its missing parts supplied by reference TRBV30 and TRBJ2-1, is SQTIHQWPATLVQPVGSPLSLECTVEGTSNPNLYWYRQAAGRGLQLLFYSVGIGQISSEVPQNLSASRPQDRQFILSSKKLLLSDSGFYLCAWLAVSSYNEQFFGPGTRLTVL.

V usage is TRBV25-1 and J usage is TRBJ2-5; D is perhaps TRBD2 (7 bases). The length of the CDR3 is 16 residues. The ends were cut back, 5 bases at V and 4 bases at J, with 20 bases in the middle. Germline V gene sequence: CDR1 MGHDK, CDR2 SYGVNS. The CDR3, as DNA: TGTGCCAGCAGTAAAGGCGAGCGGGGAGGGGGAGAGACCCAGTACTTC. This codes for CASSKGERGGGETQYF.

The rearrangement joins TRBV29-1 to TRBJ2-4; 7 positions agree with TRBD2. Germline CDR1 SQVTM, CDR2 ANQGSEA. The CDR3 runs to 17 residues. V lost 0 bases, J lost 9 bases, and 17 bases stayed unmatched. The DNA of the CDR3 is TGCAGCGTTGAAGATCAGGGTCTGGGAGGGTCCGGAGGCATTCAGTACTTC. The encoded protein is CSVEDQGLGGSGGIQYF.

The chain combines TRBV6-5 with TRBJ2-3, with no clear D. Germline CDR1 reads MNHEY; CDR2 reads SVGAGI. The V end lost 3 bases, the J end lost 7 bases, and 5 bases lay between the germline ends. This CDR3 region has 11 residues. CDR3 loop: CASSYLNTQYF. CDR3 in DNA: TGTGCCAGCAGTTATCTTAATACGCAGTATTTT.

The chain couples TRBV18 to TRBJ2-7; D remains ambiguous. Deletions cut 6 bases from V and 0 bases from J, with 15 bases between. CDR3 length: 15 residues. Germline CDR1 is KGHSH and CDR2 is LQKENI. CDR3 sequence: CASSAGDWSSYEQYF. The CDR3 nucleotides read TGTGCCAGCTCCGCAGGAGACTGGAGCTCCTACGAGCAGTACTTC. Together with reference TRBV18 and TRBJ2-7, the CDR3 gives the full variable domain: NAGVMQNPRHLVRRRGQEARLRCSPMKGHSHVYWYRQLPEEGLKFMVYLQKENIIDESGMPKERFSAEFPKEGPSILRIQQVVRGDSAAYFCASSAGDWSSYEQYFGPGTRLTVT.

V is TRBV10-1 and J is TRBJ2-3; either TRBD1 or TRBD2 may supply D (5 bases each). The germline V and J ends were trimmed by 3 bases and 1 base, with 11 bases remaining between them. Germline CDR1 reads WNHNN; CDR2 reads SYGVQD (reference sequence). The CDR3 totals 15 residues. The CDR3 region is CASSDRGVGTDTQYF. CDR3 bases: TGCGCCAGCAGTGACAGAGGGGTAGGCACAGATACGCAGTATTTT.

Notes on this clone: Other DNA sequences in this sample translate to the same CDR3. This chain connects TRBV5-1 to TRBJ1-3; 9 bases map to TRBD1. CDR1 and CDR2 from the germline V gene are SGHRS and YFSETQ. This CDR3 has 15 residues. V was pared by 1 base and J by 3 bases, with 2 bases of the junction left unmatched. The CDR3: CASSLTGGNGNTIYF. CDR3 in DNA: TGCGCCAGCAGCTTGACAGGGGGCAATGGAAACACCATATATTTT.